This TCR beta chain was recorded in a study of blood T cell repertoires in COVID-19. Study details: Samples taken during acute and convalescent COVID-19 were collected in the United States, Italy and Spain. T cells, B-cell-depleted T cells, or PBMCs supplied cDNA or gDNA.

Authors' data handling: Researchers report that nucleated cell counts were estimated from reference gene primer amplification. The method was immunoSEQ multiplex PCR; TCRdb's version includes in-frame clones alone and lacks a portion of them. V and J calls and clone size are copied from that table; D and trimming were computed from the DNA. This sample carries 60,000 to 80,000 clones, approximately 85% of them seen once, and the ten largest clones take roughly 24%. CDR1 is KGHDR and CDR2 is SFDVKD in the germline V gene. The length of the CDR3 is 17 residues. Trimming pared 0 bases from V and 0 bases from J, leaving 14 bases between.

This TCR was recovered from a man aged 50 to 60 with acute or convalescent COVID-19. The sequencing input was peripheral blood. V gene TRBV24-1 combines with J gene TRBJ2-7; TRBD2 is a possible D gene (5 bases). The CDR3 sequence: CATSDLFRTGSSYEQYV. The DNA of the CDR3 is TGTGCCACCAGTGATTTGTTCCGGACGGGAAGCTCCTACGAGCAGTACGTC.